The 19 T cell receptor beta chains in this list originate from one sample, sequenced in a study of cytomegalovirus exposure and HLA in healthy donors (dated by TCRdb to about 2017). The library was generated by the immunoSEQ multiplex PCR assay. For the multiplex PCR, a mixture combining 60 forward primers for TCR Vbeta segments and 13 reverse primers for TCR Jbeta segments was used. In TCRdb, the immuneACCESS table is reduced to in-frame sequences with V and J assigned. These tables do not hold every clone; where another copy was compared, an unresolved V gene accounts for under half, and the others remain unexplained. The table held for this sample gives 80,000 to 100,000 clones. Of the sample, under 4.5% is held by the ten largest clones. The sample was PBMCs. Receptors originate from a woman aged 25 to 39 in good health and CMV-seronegative.

The chain's CDR3 is CASNRLFGGLGEQYF. In nucleotides, the CDR3 is TGTGCCAGCAACCGACTCTTTGGGGGGTTGGGCGAGCAGTACTTC. The chain combines TRBV2 with TRBJ2-7; D is perhaps TRBD2 (6 bases). With 7 bases removed from V and 6 bases from J, the gap between germline ends came to 22 bases. The CDR3 is 15 residues long. Germline V gives CDR1 SNHLY, CDR2 FYNNEI.

The chain combines TRBV29-1 with TRBJ1-1; D might be TRBD1 (5 bases). The CDR3 runs to 12 residues. V lost 3 bases and J lost 7, with 12 bases in between. From germline, CDR1 is SQVTM and CDR2 ANQGSEA. DNA of the CDR3: TGCAGCGTTGACAGGGCCTTGGATGAAGCTTTCTTT. Its protein product is CSVDRALDEAFF. The whole variable domain, filled in from reference TRBV29-1 and TRBJ1-1, reads SAVISQKPSRDICQRGTSLTIQCQVDSQVTMMFWYRQQPGQSLTLIATANQGSEATYESGFVIDKFPISRPNLTFSTLTVSNMSPEDSSIYLCSVDRALDEAFFGQGTRLTVV.

The chain carries TRBV19 and TRBJ1-1; D possibly corresponds to TRBD1 (6 bases). CDR1 is LNHDA, CDR2 SQIVND, per germline (reference sequence). This CDR3 comprises 17 residues. V was cut by 1 base and J by 1 base, with 16 bases left in between. Here the CDR3 DNA reads TGTGCCAGTAGTATAGTTTTTGCCAGGGGCCAGAACACTGAAGCTTTCTTT. It translates to CASSIVFARGQNTEAFF.

J is TRBJ1-2 and V is TRBV10-3, with 12 bases fitting TRBD1. V dropped 6 bases and J dropped 6; count of bases not matched to a gene: 2. The CDR3 is 13 residues long. Germline V CDR1 and CDR2: ENHRY, SYGVKD. CDR3 nucleotides: TGTGCCATCAGGGGACAGGGGGCCGATGGCTACACCTTC. Translating gives CAIRGQGADGYTF.

This sequence joins TRBV13 and TRBJ2-1, with TRBD1 matching 9 bases. V was pared by 5 bases and J by 0 bases, with 17 bases of the junction left unmatched. The germline CDR1 and CDR2 sequences are PRHDT and FYEKMQ (reference sequence). The CDR3 is 20 residues long. CDR3 DNA sequence: TGTGCCAGCAGCGCCTCCGGGACAGGGTCAATCCTGAGCTCCTACAATGAGCAGTTCTTC. Encoded protein: CASSASGTGSILSSYNEQFF.

This chain joins TRBV9 and TRBJ2-2, with 8 positions matching TRBD1. Trimming cost V 3 bases and J 6 bases; bases outside gene matches: 7. Germline CDR1 is SGDLS and CDR2 is YYNGEE. The CDR3 is made up of 15 amino acids. DNA of the CDR3: TGTGCCAGCAGCGGAGGACAGGGAATTGCCGGGGAGCTGTTTTTT. Residues: CASSGGQGIAGELFF.

Remarks on this clone: The same CDR3 arises from other DNA sequences in this sample as well. V gene TRBV4-1 combines with J gene TRBJ1-2; unclear D gene. V dropped 2 bases and J dropped 0 bases, with 16 bases sitting between them. The CDR3 is made up of 17 amino acids. Germline CDR1 and CDR2: MGHRA and YSYEKL. The DNA for the CDR3 is TGCGCCAGCAGCCAAAACCTCGGGAGCCCAGCTAACTATGGCTACACCTTC. As protein: CASSQNLGSPANYGYTF.

This sequence joins TRBV27 and TRBJ1-4; maybe TRBD1 (6 bases). The CDR3 consists of 15 residues. Germline lookup yields CDR1 MNHEY and CDR2 SMNVEV (reference sequence). Trimming cost V 0 bases and J 7 bases, with 12 bases left between them. The DNA for the CDR3 is TGTGCCAGCAGTTTATCGAAAACAGGGTCTGAAAAACTGTTTTTT. This gives the protein CASSLSKTGSEKLFF.

V is TRBV5-5 and J is TRBJ1-2; possibly TRBD1 for D (6 bases). CDR1 and CDR2 (germline): SGHKS, YYEKEE (reference sequence). V was clipped by 4 bases and J by 4 bases, with 17 bases between them. The CDR3 covers 15 residues. The CDR3 DNA follows: TGTGCCAGCAGCGATACCGGGACATACTTCTATGGCTACACCTTC. Its protein is CASSDTGTYFYGYTF.

The CDR3 nucleotides read TGTGCCAGCAAAGGCTATTCGGGGGTCTCAAAGCAGTACTTC. Protein product: CASKGYSGVSKQYF. The chain carries TRBV28 and TRBJ2-7, with D possibly matching TRBD2 (6 bases). CDR1 MDHEN and CDR2 SYDVKM come from the germline V gene. The CDR3 loop spans 14 amino acids. V was shortened by 7 bases and J by 8 bases, with 21 bases between the two germline ends.

This chain joins TRBV2 and TRBJ2-3; 12 nucleotides align to TRBD2. CDR1 and CDR2 from the germline V gene are SNHLY and FYNNEI. After removal of 5 bases from V and 1 base from J, the junction contained 1 base not matched to a gene. The CDR3 has 15 amino acids. The CDR3 is CASSRLAGGTDTQYF. In DNA, the CDR3 is TGTGCCAGCAGTAGACTAGCGGGAGGCACAGATACGCAGTATTTT.

V is TRBV25-1 and J is TRBJ1-1; D not resolved. CDR3 length: 12 amino acids. The V gene's germline CDR1 is MGHDK and CDR2 SYGVNS. V lost 3 bases to trimming and J lost 8 bases, with 10 bases between them. CDR3 amino acids: CASSDRPGEAFF. The CDR3 region has the DNA TGTGCCAGCAGTGACCGGCCAGGAGAAGCTTTCTTT.

The V and J genes are TRBV18 and TRBJ2-5; the D is unclear. CDR1 and CDR2 from the germline V gene are KGHSH and LQKENI. This CDR3 comprises 14 residues. The V end lost 2 bases, the J end lost 5 bases, and 12 bases lay between the germline ends. The CDR3 region is CASSPVGTTETQYF. For the CDR3, the DNA is TGTGCCAGCTCACCAGTTGGCACTACGGAGACCCAGTACTTC. The whole variable domain, remainder taken from reference TRBV18 and TRBJ2-5, is NAGVMQNPRHLVRRRGQEARLRCSPMKGHSHVYWYRQLPEEGLKFMVYLQKENIIDESGMPKERFSAEFPKEGPSILRIQQVVRGDSAAYFCASSPVGTTETQYFGPGTRLLVL.

V is TRBV18 and J is TRBJ2-4, with D possibly being TRBD1 (5 bases). Germline V gene sequence: CDR1 KGHSH, CDR2 LQKENI. V was trimmed by 6 bases and J by 1 base, leaving 13 bases between them. The CDR3 totals 15 residues. The CDR3 sequence: CASSNQGFAKNIQYF. The CDR3 DNA follows: TGTGCCAGCTCGAACCAGGGATTCGCCAAAAACATTCAGTACTTC.

This chain links TRBV6-6 with TRBJ1-2; the match to TRBD1 covers 8 bases. This CDR3 comprises 15 residues. V lost 6 bases, J lost 4 bases, and 10 bases stayed unmatched. CDR1 and CDR2 from the germline V gene are MNHNY and SVGAGI (reference sequence). The CDR3 coding sequence is TGTGCCAGCAGGGGAGGACAGGGTCCTGTCTATGGCTACACCTTC. Translated: CASRGGQGPVYGYTF.

This sequence joins TRBV30 and TRBJ2-7; TRBD1 agrees at 7 bases. The CDR3 extends over 14 amino acids. From germline, CDR1 is GTSNPN and CDR2 SVGIG (reference sequence). The J segment lost 0 bases and the V segment lost 3 bases, leaving 5 bases of the junction unmatched. The CDR3 DNA reads as TGTGCCTGGAGCCCCGGGACAGTCTCCTACGAGCAGTACTTC. It encodes CAWSPGTVSYEQYF.

The chain joins TRBV5-6 to TRBJ1-5; 7 nucleotides agree with TRBD1. This CDR3 spans 13 amino acids. The junction had 4 bases not matched to a gene; V was cut back by 4 bases and J by 6 bases. CDR1 is SGHDT and CDR2 is YYEEEE in the germline V gene. The CDR3 protein is CASSVGGLQPQHF. The CDR3 DNA sequence: TGTGCCAGCAGCGTAGGGGGCCTTCAGCCCCAGCATTTT.

The gene calls are TRBV25-1 and TRBJ2-5; 8 bases fit TRBD1. Germline V lookup: CDR1 MGHDK, CDR2 SYGVNS. Trimming removed 1 base from V and 1 base from J; junction bases left unmatched: 5. This CDR3 contains 16 residues. The CDR3 DNA reads as TGTGCCAGCAGTGAATGGACAGGGCGTAGCCAAGAGACCCAGTACTTC. Translated, it gives CASSEWTGRSQETQYF. Full variable domain (rest looked up from reference TRBV25-1 and TRBJ2-5): EADIYQTPRYLVIGTGKKITLECSQTMGHDKMYWYQQDPGMELHLIHYSYGVNSTEKGDLSSESTVSRIRTEHFPLTLESARPSHTSQYLCASSEWTGRSQETQYFGPGTRLLVL.

The CDR3 reads CASSLGRLAGTQTQYF. DNA for the CDR3: TGTGCCAGCAGCTTGGGGCGACTAGCGGGTACACAGACCCAGTACTTC. The chain joins TRBV5-6 to TRBJ2-5; TRBD2 matches 10 bases. With V trimmed by 0 bases and J by 6 bases, 8 bases remained unmatched. CDR1 SGHDT and CDR2 YYEEEE come from the germline V gene. CDR3 size: 16 residues.